The next 6 T cell receptor beta chains were all read from a single sample in a study of early T cells in non-severe SARS-CoV-2 infection. A single record per CDR3 protein comes from TCRdb applying MiXCR to the 5' RACE reads. The repertoire includes tens of thousands of distinct CDR3 sequences, 9% to 10% of them detected once, and 15% to 18% sits in the top ten. The material sequenced was whole blood, taken at baseline. These receptors came from an adult who was a healthcare worker with PCR-confirmed SARS-CoV-2 infection or an uninfected control (not recorded which).

The sample holds a few counts of this clonotype. The J gene is TRBJ2-7, the V gene TRBV15; the match to TRBD2 covers 7 bases. With 0 bases clipped from V and 5 bases from J, the junction kept 4 bases outside the gene matches. In germline, CDR1 is LNHNV, CDR2 YYDKDF (reference sequence). This CDR3 has 14 residues. The CDR3 DNA sequence: TGTGCCACCAGCAGAGATCGTGCGGGAGACGAGCAGTACTTC. Its protein is CATSRDRAGDEQYF.

The chain uses TRBV20-1 and TRBJ1-2; 8 bases map to TRBD1. V shed 0 bases and J 4 bases; nucleotides not matched to a gene: 7. The CDR3 is 15 residues long. CDR1 is DFQATT, CDR2 SNEGSKA, per germline (reference sequence). As DNA, the CDR3 is TGCAGTGCTAGAGATCTCAGGGGGCTTATCTATGGCTACACCTTC. Translated, it gives CSARDLRGLIYGYTF.

This clonotype was counted many times. The chain joins TRBV7-3 to TRBJ2-6; weak D call: TRBD1 (6 bases). The germline gives CDR1 SGHTA, CDR2 FQGTGA. CDR3 length: 20 residues. V was cut by 1 base and J by 0 bases, with 19 bases left in between. The DNA for the CDR3 is TGTGCCAGCAGCTTAAATTGGCAGGGGCCTCTCTCCTCTGGGGCCAACGTCCTGACTTTC. It yields the protein CASSLNWQGPLSSGANVLTF.

This clonotype was seen only a few times. The V and J genes are TRBV3-1 and TRBJ2-5; a possible D gene is TRBD1 (6 bases). Trimming took 1 base from V and 2 from J, leaving 8 bases between them. The CDR3 has 14 residues. Germline V lookup: CDR1 LGHDT, CDR2 YNNKEL (reference sequence). For the CDR3, the DNA is TGTGCCAGCAGCCAAGTCACAGGGCAAGAGACCCAGTACTTC. It is translated as CASSQVTGQETQYF.

There are many counts of this clonotype. J is TRBJ2-1 and V is TRBV29-1; 8 bases are a match to TRBD2. The V gene end was trimmed by 6 bases and the J gene end by 3 bases; junction bases not matched to a gene: 7. Germline V gene lookup returns CDR1 SQVTM and CDR2 ANQGSEA. This CDR3 has 14 amino acids. The CDR3 region has the DNA TGCAGCGTCCCCTTTAGCGGGGACTACAATGAGCAGTTCTTC. The encoded protein is CSVPFSGDYNEQFF.

This clonotype was counted many times. The chain joins TRBV27 to TRBJ2-5; TRBD1 is a possible D gene (6 bases). V was shortened by 3 bases and J by 2 bases, with 16 bases between the two germline ends. CDR1 and CDR2 from the germline V gene are MNHEY and SMNVEV (reference sequence). The CDR3 is 16 residues long. The CDR3 nucleotides read TGTGCCAGCAGTTTCGACGGCAGGGGATTACAAGAGACCCAGTACTTC. This translates into CASSFDGRGLQETQYF.